This T cell receptor beta chain appears in the sequencing data of a study of blood T cell repertoires in COVID-19. Generated by immunoSEQ multiplex PCR, the TCRdb table keeps only in-frame clones and is missing some. The sample consists of about 190,000 clones, 84% of them appearing once. This clone has only a few counts. Sequencing was performed on PBMCs or T cells enriched from blood (not recorded which). This receptor was taken from a woman aged 25-40 years who had recovered from COVID-19.

The CDR3 nucleotides are TGTGCCAGCAGCCCAGATACAGGGTTGGAGGCCAAAAACATTCAGTACTTC. It specifies CASSPDTGLEAKNIQYF. V usage is TRBV3-1 (or the pseudogene TRBV3-2) and J usage is TRBJ2-4; a possible D gene is TRBD1 (6 bases). CDR1 is LGHDT, CDR2 YNNKEL, per germline (reference sequence). The length of the CDR3 is 17 residues. The V gene lost 4 bases and the J gene lost 1 base, with 17 bases spanning the gap.